Below, one T cell receptor beta chain is given with its context. Per the study methods: Estimation of nucleated cell counts relied on the amplification of reference gene primers. Profiling relied on immunoSEQ multiplex PCR, and the TCRdb table lists in-frame clones only, not all of them. The V and J calls and clone size are taken from that table; D and trimming were inferred from the DNA. Here the sample spans roughly 250,000 clones, roughly 87% being singletons. Participant age was about 18 to 89 years, and participants resided in fewer than 30 US areas. Cohort allocation depended upon clinical history that participants reported. The data were taken from a study of blood T cell repertoires in COVID-19. Across the whole study: The cDNA or gDNA used as material had been derived from T cells, B-cell-depleted T cells, or PBMCs.

Germline V CDR1 and CDR2: LNHDA, SQIVND (reference sequence). The J segment lost 4 bases and the V segment lost 7 bases, leaving 10 bases of the junction unmatched. This CDR3 spans 16 amino acids. The sequenced material came from PBMCs or T cells enriched from blood (not recorded which). This TCR was sampled from a woman in her 30s with acute COVID-19. The chain employs TRBV19 and TRBJ2-7, with 13 nucleotides matching TRBD2. CDR3 sequence: CASILLAGGWRYEQYF. Written as DNA, the CDR3 is TGTGCCAGTATCTTACTAGCGGGAGGGTGGCGGTACGAGCAGTACTTC.